This T cell receptor (beta chain) was identified in a study of blood T cell repertoires in COVID-19. Looking at the study overall: Specimens from acute and convalescent COVID-19 originated in the United States, Italy and Spain. Nucleic acid was either cDNA or gDNA, and it came from T cells, B-cell-depleted T cells, or PBMCs.

In the source study's methods: Quantification of nucleated cells was approximated via reference gene primer amplification. Sequencing used immunoSEQ multiplex PCR; TCRdb keeps in-frame clones, though not all of them. V and J calls and clone size are copied from that table; D and trimming were computed from the DNA. The sample has some 150,000 clones, about 79% seen once. Source material: peripheral blood. This clonotype was obtained from a woman between 45 and 60 years old in a cohort sampled during active or convalescent COVID-19.

The CDR3 nucleotides read TGTGCCAGCGGACAGGCGAGGGGCGGAAACACCATATATTTT. It encodes CASGQARGGNTIYF. The J gene is TRBJ1-3, the V gene TRBV6-5; 7 bases fit TRBD1. V lost 8 bases and J lost 4; bases outside the gene matches: 8. The germline gives CDR1 MNHEY, CDR2 SVGAGI. The CDR3 consists of 14 residues.